Below are 12 T cell receptor beta chains sequenced from a single sample in a study of shared clonotypes between healthy human individuals. Data came from immunoSEQ multiplex PCR; TCRdb stores just in-frame clones and leaves some out. The profile covers 1.4 million to 1.5 million clones, with more than 95% appearing a single time and roughly 1.2% taken by the ten largest. Sample: naive CD4+ T cells sorted from blood. As to subset: CD45RA+ positively selected. These receptors were collected from a man aged 25 to 40 in good health.

V gene TRBV25-1 combines with J gene TRBJ2-7; D is possibly TRBD1 (6 bases). The V gene's germline CDR1 is MGHDK and CDR2 SYGVNS. CDR3 size: 15 residues. V lost 3 bases, J lost 3 bases, and 15 bases lay in between. The CDR3 here is CASSDDRRFGYEQYF. In DNA form, the CDR3 reads TGTGCCAGCAGTGACGACAGGCGGTTTGGCTACGAGCAGTACTTC.

The chain recombines TRBV4-1 with TRBJ2-5; D is undetermined. V was shortened by 3 bases and J by 0 bases, with 8 bases between the two germline ends. CDR3 size: 14 residues. From germline, CDR1 is MGHRA and CDR2 YSYEKL. CDR3: CASSQQGNQETQYF. The CDR3 DNA reads as TGCGCCAGCAGCCAGCAAGGGAACCAAGAGACCCAGTACTTC.

Notes on this clone: Other DNA sequences of this sample code for an identical CDR3. The J gene is TRBJ2-7, the V gene TRBV7-8; D ambiguous. There are 13 residues in the CDR3. The V end was cut by 1 base, the J end by 0 bases, with 4 bases between. Germline values: CDR1 SGHVS, CDR2 FQNEAQ. The CDR3 region has the DNA TGTGCCAGCAGCTTAGGACTCTCCTACGAGCAGTACTTC. This encodes CASSLGLSYEQYF.

The sample holds one count of this clone. This chain joins TRBV5-1 and TRBJ2-5; 8 nucleotides align to TRBD2. The CDR3 loop spans 17 amino acids. Germline V gene data show CDR1 as SGHRS and CDR2 as YFSETQ. The J segment lost 4 bases and the V segment lost 3 bases, leaving 14 bases of the junction unmatched. In DNA form, the CDR3 reads TGCGCCAGCAGCTCGGGGGGGAGAGGACCGATTCGAGAGACCCAGTACTTC. Translation gives CASSSGGRGPIRETQYF. Full variable domain (outside the CDR3, taken from reference TRBV5-1 and TRBJ2-5): KAGVTQTPRYLIKTRGQQVTLSCSPISGHRSVSWYQQTPGQGLQFLFEYFSETQRNKGNFPGRFSGRQFSNSRSEMNVSTLELGDSALYLCASSSGGRGPIRETQYFGPGTRLLVL.

The rearrangement uses TRBV18 and TRBJ1-1; D might be TRBD1 (6 bases). V lost 3 bases and J 0 bases, leaving 17 bases between the germline ends. The germline gives CDR1 KGHSH, CDR2 LQKENI. This CDR3 has 17 amino acids. CDR3 sequence: CASSPSKRTDMNTEAFF. The CDR3 DNA follows: TGTGCCAGCTCACCCAGCAAGAGGACAGACATGAACACTGAAGCTTTCTTT.

This chain connects TRBV29-1 to TRBJ2-5; TRBD2 is a possible D gene (7 bases). V dropped 6 bases and J dropped 5 bases, with 19 bases sitting between them. The CDR3 is 14 residues long. Germline CDR1 and CDR2: SQVTM and ANQGSEA. The chain's CDR3 is CSVTPQGRVETQYF. The CDR3 DNA reads as TGCAGCGTCACCCCTCAGGGGAGGGTCGAGACCCAGTACTTC.

This clone was observed once. The V and J genes are TRBV18 and TRBJ1-5; 7 positions match TRBD1. Unmatched junction bases numbered 3, after V lost 6 bases and J lost 4 bases. Germline lookup yields CDR1 KGHSH and CDR2 LQKENI. The CDR3 has 13 amino acids. The CDR3: CASSEDRNQPQHF. The DNA for the CDR3 is TGTGCCAGCTCCGAGGACAGGAATCAGCCCCAGCATTTT.

V gene TRBV11-2 combines with J gene TRBJ2-3; no reliable D call. The V end was cut by 3 bases, the J end by 3 bases, with 10 bases between. This CDR3 spans 14 amino acids. Germline CDR1 SGHAT, CDR2 FQNNGV. CDR3: CASSLLGTTDTQYF. The CDR3 region has the DNA TGTGCCAGCAGCTTGCTCGGCACGACAGATACGCAGTATTTT.

Worth noting for this clone: At one of its ends the junction is not consistent with the germline gene, which may arise from a read error. The rearrangement uses TRBV7-7 and TRBJ2-5; TRBD1 matches 11 bases. The CDR3 extends over 19 amino acids. The germline V gene encodes CDR1 SSHAT and CDR2 FNYEAQ (reference sequence). The CDR3 spells CASSLRPPGQGAADGTQYF. The DNA of the CDR3 is TGTGCTAGCAGCTTACGTCCTCCCGGACAGGGGGCAGCGGATGGGACCCAGTACTTC. Full variable domain (outside the CDR3, taken from reference TRBV7-7 and TRBJ2-5): GAGVSQSPRYKVTKRGQDVTLRCDPISSHATLYWYQQALGQGPEFLTYFNYEAQPDKSGLPSDRFSAERPEGSISTLTIQRTEQRDSAMYRCASSLRPPGQGAADGTQYFGPGTRLLVL.

This chain connects TRBV28 to TRBJ1-1; 7 bases line up with TRBD1. The J segment lost 2 bases and the V segment lost 6 bases, leaving 12 bases of the junction unmatched. Germline assignment: CDR1 MDHEN and CDR2 SYDVKM. The CDR3 is 16 residues long. The CDR3 loop is CASSQLGGAGNTEAFF. The CDR3 coding sequence is TGTGCCAGCAGCCAACTAGGGGGCGCCGGTAACACTGAAGCTTTCTTT.

As concerns this clone: At the DNA level, this CDR3 is encoded by other sequences in the same sample as well. The chain is built from TRBV7-2 and TRBJ1-3; D is unresolved. V was trimmed by 5 bases and J by 0 bases, leaving 8 bases between them. CDR3 length: 14 residues. Per germline, CDR1 SGHTA and CDR2 FQGNSA. CDR3 nucleotides: TGTGCCAGCAGCACCGGGGACTCTGGAAACACCATATATTTT. Its translation is CASSTGDSGNTIYF.

This chain links TRBV7-8 with TRBJ2-7; a possible D gene is TRBD2 (5 bases). The CDR3 contains 14 residues. Germline V lookup: CDR1 SGHVS, CDR2 FQNEAQ. V gave up 1 base and J gave up 6 bases, with 13 bases separating them. The CDR3 nucleotides are TGTGCCAGCAGCTTAGTTTCAGGAGGATCCGAGCAGTACTTC. As protein: CASSLVSGGSEQYF.